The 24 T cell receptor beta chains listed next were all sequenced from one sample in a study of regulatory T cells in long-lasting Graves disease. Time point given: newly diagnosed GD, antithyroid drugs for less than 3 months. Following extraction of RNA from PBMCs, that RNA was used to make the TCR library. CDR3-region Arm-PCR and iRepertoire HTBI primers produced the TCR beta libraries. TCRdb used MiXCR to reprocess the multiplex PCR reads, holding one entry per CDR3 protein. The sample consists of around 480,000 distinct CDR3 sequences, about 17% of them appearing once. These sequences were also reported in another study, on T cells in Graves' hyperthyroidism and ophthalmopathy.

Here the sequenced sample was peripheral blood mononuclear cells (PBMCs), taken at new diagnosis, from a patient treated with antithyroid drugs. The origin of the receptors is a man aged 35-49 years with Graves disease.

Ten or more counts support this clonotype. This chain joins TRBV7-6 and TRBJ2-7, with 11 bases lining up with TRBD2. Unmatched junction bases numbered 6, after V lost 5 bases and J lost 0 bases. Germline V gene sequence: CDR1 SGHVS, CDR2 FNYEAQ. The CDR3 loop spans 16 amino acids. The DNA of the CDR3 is TGTGCCAGCAGCCCTTCCACTAGCGGGAGCTCCTACGAGCAGTACTTC. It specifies CASSPSTSGSSYEQYF.

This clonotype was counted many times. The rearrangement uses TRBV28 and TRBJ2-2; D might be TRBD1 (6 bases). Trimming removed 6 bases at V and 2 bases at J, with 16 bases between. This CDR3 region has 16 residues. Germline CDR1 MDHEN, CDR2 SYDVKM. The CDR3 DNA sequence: TGTGCCAGCAGACGAAGGGGGTCGGTAAACACCGGGGAGCTGTTTTTT. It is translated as CASRRRGSVNTGELFF.

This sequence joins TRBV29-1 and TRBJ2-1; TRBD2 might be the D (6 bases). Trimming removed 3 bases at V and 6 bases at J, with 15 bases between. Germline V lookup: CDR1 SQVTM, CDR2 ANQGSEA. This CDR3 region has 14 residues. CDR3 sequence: CSVENWRGSNEQFF. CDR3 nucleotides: TGCAGCGTTGAGAATTGGCGGGGAAGCAATGAGCAGTTCTTC.

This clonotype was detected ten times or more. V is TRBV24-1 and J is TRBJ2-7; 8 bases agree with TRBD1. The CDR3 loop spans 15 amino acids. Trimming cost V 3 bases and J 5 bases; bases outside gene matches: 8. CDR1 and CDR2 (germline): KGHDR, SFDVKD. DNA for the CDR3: TGTGCCACCAGTGATATCGACAGGGGAGTCCACGAGCAGTACTTC. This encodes CATSDIDRGVHEQYF.

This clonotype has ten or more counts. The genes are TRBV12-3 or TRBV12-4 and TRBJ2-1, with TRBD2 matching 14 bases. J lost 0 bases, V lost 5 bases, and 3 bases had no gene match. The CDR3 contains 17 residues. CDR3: CASSPGTSGSSYNEQFF. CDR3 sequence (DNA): TGTGCCAGCAGTCCCGGGACTAGCGGGAGCTCCTACAATGAGCAGTTCTTC.

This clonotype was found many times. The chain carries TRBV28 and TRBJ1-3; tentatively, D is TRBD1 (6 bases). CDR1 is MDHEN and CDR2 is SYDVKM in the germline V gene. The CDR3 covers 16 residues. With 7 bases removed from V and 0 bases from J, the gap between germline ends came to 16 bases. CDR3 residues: CASNPDSLNSGNTIYF. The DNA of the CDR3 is TGTGCCAGCAACCCGGACAGCCTCAACTCTGGAAACACCATATATTTT.

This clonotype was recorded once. For the CDR3, the DNA is TGTGCCAGCAGCAAGGGACTAGCGGGAGTAGAGCAGTTCTTC. Amino acid sequence: CASSKGLAGVEQFF. The J gene is TRBJ2-3, the V gene TRBV5-4; 14 nucleotides line up with TRBD2. The DNA end is more similar to TRBJ2-1, so the J call may be wrong. The CDR3 has 14 residues. CDR1 is SGHNT and CDR2 is YYREEE in the germline V gene (reference sequence).

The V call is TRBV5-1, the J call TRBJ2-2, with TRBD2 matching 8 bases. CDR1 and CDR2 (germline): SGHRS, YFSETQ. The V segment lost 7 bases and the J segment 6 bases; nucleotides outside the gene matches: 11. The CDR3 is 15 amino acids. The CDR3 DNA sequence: TGCGCCAGCGGCTCCGGGACTAGTCTTGCCGGGGAGCTGTTTTTT. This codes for CASGSGTSLAGELFF.

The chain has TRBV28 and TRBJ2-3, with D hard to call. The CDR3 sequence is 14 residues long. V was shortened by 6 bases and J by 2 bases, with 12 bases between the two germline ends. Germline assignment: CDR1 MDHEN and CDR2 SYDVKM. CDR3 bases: TGTGCCAGCAGCTACACTCAATCCACAGATACGCAGTATTTT. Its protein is CASSYTQSTDTQYF. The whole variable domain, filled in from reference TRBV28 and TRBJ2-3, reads DVKVTQSSRYLVKRTGEKVFLECVQDMDHENMFWYRQDPGLGLRLIYFSYDVKMKEKGDIPEGYSVSREKKERFSLILESASTNQTSMYLCASSYTQSTDTQYFGPGTRLTVL.

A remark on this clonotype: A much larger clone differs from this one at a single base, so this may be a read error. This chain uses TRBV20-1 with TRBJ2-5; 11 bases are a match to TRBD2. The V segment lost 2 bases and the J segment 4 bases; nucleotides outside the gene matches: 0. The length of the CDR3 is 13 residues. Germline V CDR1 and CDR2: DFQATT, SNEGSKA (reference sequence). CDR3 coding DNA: TGCAGTGCTAGACTAGCGGGAGGAGAGACCCAGTACTTC. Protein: CSARLAGGETQYF.

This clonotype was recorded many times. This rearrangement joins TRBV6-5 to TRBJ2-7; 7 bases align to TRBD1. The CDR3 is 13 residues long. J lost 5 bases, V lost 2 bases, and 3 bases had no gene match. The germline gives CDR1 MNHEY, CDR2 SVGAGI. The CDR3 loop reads CASSYRTGDEQYF. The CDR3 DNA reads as TGTGCCAGCAGTTACCGTACAGGGGACGAGCAGTACTTC.

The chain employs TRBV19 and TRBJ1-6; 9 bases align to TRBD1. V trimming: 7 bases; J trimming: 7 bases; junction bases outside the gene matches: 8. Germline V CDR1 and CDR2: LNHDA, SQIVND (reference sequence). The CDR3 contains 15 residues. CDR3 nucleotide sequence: TGTGCCAGTACCCTAACCGGGACAGGGAATTCACCCCTCCACTTT. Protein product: CASTLTGTGNSPLHF.

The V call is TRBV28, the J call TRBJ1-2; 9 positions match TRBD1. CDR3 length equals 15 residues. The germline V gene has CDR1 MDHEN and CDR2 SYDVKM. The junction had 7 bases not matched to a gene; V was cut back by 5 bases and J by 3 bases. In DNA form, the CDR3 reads TGTGCCAGCAGTCTCGGGACAGGGTATGACTATGGCTACACCTTC. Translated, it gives CASSLGTGYDYGYTF.

CDR3 amino acids: CASSHERLGYTF. In DNA, the CDR3 is TGTGCCAGCAGCCATGAGAGACTTGGCTACACCTTC. The J gene is TRBJ1-2, the V gene TRBV14; D not certain. In germline, CDR1 is SGHDN, CDR2 FVKESK. The CDR3 loop spans 12 amino acids. Trimming pared 3 bases from V and 7 bases from J, leaving 9 bases between.

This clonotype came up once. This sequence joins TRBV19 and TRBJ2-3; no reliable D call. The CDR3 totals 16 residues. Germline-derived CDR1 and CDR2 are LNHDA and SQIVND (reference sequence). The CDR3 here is CTASPRRDCGTDTQYF. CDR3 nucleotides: TGTACCGCAAGCCCGAGAAGGGATTGTGGCACAGATACGCAGTATTTT.

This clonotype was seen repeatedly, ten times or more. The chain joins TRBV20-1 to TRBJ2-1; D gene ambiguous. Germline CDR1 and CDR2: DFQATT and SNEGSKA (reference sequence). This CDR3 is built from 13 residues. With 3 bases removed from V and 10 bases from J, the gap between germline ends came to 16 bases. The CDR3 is CSASRGRVGEQFF. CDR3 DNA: TGCAGTGCTAGTCGCGGTCGGGTGGGGGAGCAGTTCTTC.

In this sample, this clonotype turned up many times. The CDR3 bases are TGCAGTGCCCCGCCCGCTCTAGCGGGAGGGCCGCAGTACTTC. Its protein product is CSAPPALAGGPQYF. The chain uses TRBV20-1 and TRBJ2-7; 12 nucleotides agree with TRBD2. The CDR3 is 14 residues long. Germline-derived CDR1 and CDR2 are DFQATT and SNEGSKA (reference sequence). The V gene end was trimmed by 6 bases and the J gene end by 9 bases; junction bases not matched to a gene: 12.

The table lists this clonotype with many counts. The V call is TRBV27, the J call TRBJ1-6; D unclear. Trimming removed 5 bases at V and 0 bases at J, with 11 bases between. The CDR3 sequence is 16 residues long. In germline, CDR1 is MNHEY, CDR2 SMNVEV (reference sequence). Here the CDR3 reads CASSPTLSSYNSPLHF. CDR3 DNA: TGTGCCAGCAGTCCGACGCTTAGCTCCTATAATTCACCCCTCCACTTT.

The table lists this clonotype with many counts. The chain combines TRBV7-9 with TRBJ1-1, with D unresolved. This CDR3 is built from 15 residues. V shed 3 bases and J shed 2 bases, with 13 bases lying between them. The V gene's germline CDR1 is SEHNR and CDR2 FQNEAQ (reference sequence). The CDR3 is CASSFGRQKNTEAFF. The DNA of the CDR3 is TGTGCCAGCAGCTTCGGCCGGCAGAAAAACACTGAAGCTTTCTTT.

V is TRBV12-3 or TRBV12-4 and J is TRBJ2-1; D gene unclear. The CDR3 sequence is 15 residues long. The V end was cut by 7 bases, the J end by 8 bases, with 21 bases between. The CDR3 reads CASTPLIASRYEQFF. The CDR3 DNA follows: TGTGCCAGCACCCCCTTAATAGCCTCCAGGTATGAGCAGTTCTTC.

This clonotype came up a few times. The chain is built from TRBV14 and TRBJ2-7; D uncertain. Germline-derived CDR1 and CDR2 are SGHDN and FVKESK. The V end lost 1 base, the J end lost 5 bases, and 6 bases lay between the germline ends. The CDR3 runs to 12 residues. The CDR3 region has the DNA TGTGCCAGCAGCCAAGCAGGACACGAGCAGTACTTC. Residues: CASSQAGHEQYF. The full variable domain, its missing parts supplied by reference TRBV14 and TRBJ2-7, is EAGVTQFPSHSVIEKGQTVTLRCDPISGHDNLYWYRRVMGKEIKFLLHFVKESKQDESGMPNNRFLAERTGGTYSTLKVQPAELEDSGVYFCASSQAGHEQYFGPGTRLTVT.

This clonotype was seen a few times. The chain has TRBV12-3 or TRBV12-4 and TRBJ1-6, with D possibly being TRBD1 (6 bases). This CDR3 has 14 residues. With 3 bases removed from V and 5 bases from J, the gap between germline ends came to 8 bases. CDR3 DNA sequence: TGTGCCAGCAGTTTTGGGGGCAATAATTCACCCCTCCACTTT. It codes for CASSFGGNNSPLHF.

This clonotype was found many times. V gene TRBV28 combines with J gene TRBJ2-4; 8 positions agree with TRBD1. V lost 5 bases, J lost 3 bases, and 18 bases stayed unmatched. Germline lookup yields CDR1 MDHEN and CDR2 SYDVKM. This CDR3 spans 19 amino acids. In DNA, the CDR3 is TGTGCCAGCAGTCAACCCAATGTCGGGGACAGGAACTACAAAAACATTCAGTACTTC. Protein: CASSQPNVGDRNYKNIQYF.

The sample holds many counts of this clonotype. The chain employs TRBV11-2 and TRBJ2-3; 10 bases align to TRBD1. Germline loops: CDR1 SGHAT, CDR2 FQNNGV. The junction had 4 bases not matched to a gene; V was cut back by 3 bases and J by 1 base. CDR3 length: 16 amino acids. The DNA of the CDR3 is TGTGCCAGCAGCTTGGGCGGGACAGGGGGCACAGATACGCAGTATTTT. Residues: CASSLGGTGGTDTQYF. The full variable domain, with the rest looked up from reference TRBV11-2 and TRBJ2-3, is EAGVAQSPRYKIIEKRQSVAFWCNPISGHATLYWYQQILGQGPKLLIQFQNNGVVDDSQLPKDRFSAERLKGVDSTLKIQPAKLEDSAVYLCASSLGGTGGTDTQYFGPGTRLTVL.